This T cell receptor (beta chain) stems from a study of cytomegalovirus exposure and HLA in healthy donors. The germline V and J ends were trimmed by 5 bases and 6 bases, with 7 bases remaining between them. The CDR3 has 12 residues. The germline CDR1 and CDR2 sequences are SGHAT and FQNNGV. With regard to this clone: The antigen is undetermined.

Study conclusions and caveats: Several V segments, TRBV6-2 and TRBV6-3 among them, could not be told apart and were dropped. A missense DCLRE1C variant was associated with V- and J-gene trimming of TCR beta chains in a later analysis, and an independent cohort replicated the association. Within an earlier analysis, most TCR beta V segments proved productive either about 90% or about 30% of the time. The only immune exposure information that was available was CMV serostatus.

13 Jbeta primers and 60 Vbeta primers were used for the PCR. TCRdb keeps only in-frame clones here, not all; method: immunoSEQ multiplex PCR. The sample yields some 69,000 clones, around four fifths seen once. The material sequenced was PBMCs. The TCR sequence derives from a woman in her twenties or thirties in good health and CMV-seronegative. The V call is TRBV11-2, the J call TRBJ2-2; D possibly corresponds to TRBD1 (6 bases). The CDR3 nucleotides are TGTGCCAGCAGCCACAGGGCCGGGGAGCTGTTTTTT. This encodes CASSHRAGELFF.